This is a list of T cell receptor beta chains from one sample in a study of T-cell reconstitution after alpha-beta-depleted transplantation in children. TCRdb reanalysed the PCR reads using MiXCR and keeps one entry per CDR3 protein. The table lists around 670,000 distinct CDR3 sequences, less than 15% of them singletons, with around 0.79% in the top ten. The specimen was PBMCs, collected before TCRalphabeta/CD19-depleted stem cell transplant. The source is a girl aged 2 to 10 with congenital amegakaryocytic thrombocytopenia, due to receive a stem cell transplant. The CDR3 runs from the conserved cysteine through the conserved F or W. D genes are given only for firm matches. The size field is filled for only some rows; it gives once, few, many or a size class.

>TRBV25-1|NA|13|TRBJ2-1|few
CASSVTSGNEQFF
TGTGCCAGCAGTGTAACTAGTGGTAATGAGCAGTTCTTC
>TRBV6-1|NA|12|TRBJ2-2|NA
CASSGITGELFF
TGTGCCAGCAGTGGGATCACCGGGGAGCTGTTTTTT
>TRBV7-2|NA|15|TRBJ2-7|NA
CASSLVISPKGEQYF
TGTGCCAGCAGCTTAGTTATTTCTCCTAAGGGCGAGCAGTACTTC
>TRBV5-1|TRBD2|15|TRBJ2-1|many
CASSHGTTPGDEQFF
TGCGCCAGCAGCCACGGGACTACCCCTGGGGATGAGCAGTTCTTC
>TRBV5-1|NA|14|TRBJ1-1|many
CASSLGSVNTEAFF
TGTGCCAGCAGCTTGGGGTCGGTGAACACTGAAGCTTTCTTT
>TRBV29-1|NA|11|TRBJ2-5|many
CSVDRRATQYF
TGCAGCGTTGACCGCCGGGCTACCCAGTACTTC
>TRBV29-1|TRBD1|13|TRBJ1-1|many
CSGHRGKDTEAFF
TGCAGCGGCCACAGGGGCAAGGACACTGAAGCTTTCTTT
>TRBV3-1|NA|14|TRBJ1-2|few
CASSPDSMTYGYTF
TGTGCCAGCAGCCCAGACAGCATGACATATGGCTACACCTTC
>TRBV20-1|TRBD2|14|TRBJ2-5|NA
CSARNRSGRQTQYF
TGCAGTGCTAGAAACCGTAGCGGGAGGCAGACCCAGTACTTC
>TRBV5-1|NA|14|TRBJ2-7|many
CASSSTTLTYEQYF
TGCGCCAGCAGCTCGACTACCCTAACCTACGAGCAGTACTTC
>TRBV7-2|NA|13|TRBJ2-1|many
CASSLESGNEQFF
TGTGCCAGCAGCTTAGAATCTGGCAATGAGCAGTTCTTC
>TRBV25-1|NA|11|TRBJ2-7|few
CASSGLVEQYF
TGTGCCAGCAGCGGACTGGTGGAGCAGTACTTC
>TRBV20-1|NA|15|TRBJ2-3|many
CSARDYTSSADTQYF
TGCAGTGCTAGAGATTACACTAGCAGCGCAGATACGCAGTATTTT
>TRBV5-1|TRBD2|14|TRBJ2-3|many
CASSTGLGLDTQYF
TGCGCCAGCAGCACAGGACTAGGATTAGACACGCAGTATTTT
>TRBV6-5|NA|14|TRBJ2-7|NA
CASSYPRLSYEQYF
TGTGCCAGCAGTTACCCGCGACTATCCTACGAGCAGTACTTC
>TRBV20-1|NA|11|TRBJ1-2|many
CSAERQAHYTF
TGCAGTGCAGAACGACAAGCCCACTACACCTTC
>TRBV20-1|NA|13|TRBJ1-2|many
CSASLVDNYGYTF
TGCAGTGCTAGCCTAGTTGATAACTATGGCTACACCTTC
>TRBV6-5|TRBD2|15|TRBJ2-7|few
CASSYSAGASYEQYF
TGTGCCAGCAGTTACTCGGCGGGAGCATCCTACGAGCAGTACTTC
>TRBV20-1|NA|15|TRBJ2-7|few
CSARDFWARTYEQYF
TGCAGTGCTAGAGATTTCTGGGCCAGGACCTACGAGCAGTACTTC
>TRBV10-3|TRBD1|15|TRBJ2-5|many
CAISESYQGAETQYF
TGTGCCATCAGTGAGTCCTACCAGGGGGCTGAGACCCAGTACTTC
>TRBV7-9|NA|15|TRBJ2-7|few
CASSLAQGQGGEQYF
TGTGCCAGCAGCTTAGCTCAAGGGCAGGGCGGCGAGCAGTACTTC
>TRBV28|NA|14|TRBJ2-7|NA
CASSPLGPPYEQYF
TGTGCCAGCAGCCCCCTCGGACCACCCTACGAGCAGTACTTC
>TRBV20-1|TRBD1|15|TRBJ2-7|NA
CSASQIRDRGYEQYF
TGCAGTGCTAGCCAAATCCGGGACAGGGGATACGAGCAGTACTTC
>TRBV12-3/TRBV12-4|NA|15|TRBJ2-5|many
CASSNTPGVRETQYF
TGTGCCAGCAGTAATACTCCAGGGGTCCGAGAGACCCAGTACTTC
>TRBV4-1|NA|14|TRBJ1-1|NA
CASSQEWGATEAFF
TGCGCCAGCAGCCAAGAATGGGGGGCCACTGAAGCTTTCTTT
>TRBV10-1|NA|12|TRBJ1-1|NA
CASSESDREAFF
TGCGCCAGCAGTGAGTCAGACCGTGAAGCTTTCTTT
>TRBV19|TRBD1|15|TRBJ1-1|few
CASRLPGQVNTEAFF
TGTGCCAGTAGGCTCCCCGGACAGGTTAACACTGAAGCTTTCTTT
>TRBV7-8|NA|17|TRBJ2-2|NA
CASSLTRTRRNTGELFF
TGTGCCAGCAGCTTAACCAGGACTCGAAGAAACACCGGGGAGCTGTTTTTT
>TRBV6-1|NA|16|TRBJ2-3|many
CASSALEGIVADTQYF
TGTGCCAGCAGTGCCCTGGAAGGCATAGTGGCAGATACGCAGTATTTT
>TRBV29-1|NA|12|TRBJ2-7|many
CSVEVAPYEQYF
TGCAGCGTTGAAGTTGCACCCTACGAGCAGTACTTC
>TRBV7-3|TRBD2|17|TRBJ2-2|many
CASSLTGLGNFPGELFF
TGTGCCAGCAGCTTAACCGGACTAGGAAATTTCCCCGGGGAGCTGTTTTTT
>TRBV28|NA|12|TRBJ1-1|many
CASSHQNTEAFF
TGTGCCAGCAGTCACCAGAACACTGAAGCTTTCTTT
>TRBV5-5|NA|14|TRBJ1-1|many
CASSLYGQNTEAFF
TGTGCCAGCAGCTTGTACGGTCAGAACACTGAAGCTTTCTTT
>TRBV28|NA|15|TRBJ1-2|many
CASSFSTGAPWGYTF
TGTGCCAGCAGTTTCTCAACAGGCGCCCCTTGGGGCTACACCTTC
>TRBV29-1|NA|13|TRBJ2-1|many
CSVLVGGGNEQFF
TGCAGCGTTCTGGTGGGAGGGGGCAATGAGCAGTTCTTC
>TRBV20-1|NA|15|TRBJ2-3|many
CSASSGQGNSDTQYF
TGCAGTGCTAGTTCCGGGCAGGGGAACTCAGATACGCAGTATTTT
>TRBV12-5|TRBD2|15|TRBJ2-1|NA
CASAPGLAGVFEQFF
TGTGCTAGTGCCCCCGGACTAGCGGGAGTTTTTGAGCAGTTCTTC
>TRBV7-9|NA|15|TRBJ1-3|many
CASSAGRTDGNTIYF
TGTGCCAGCAGCGCCGGGAGGACAGACGGAAACACCATATATTTT
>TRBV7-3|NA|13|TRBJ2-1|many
CASSRLNGNEQFF
TGTGCCAGCAGCCGCCTTAATGGGAATGAGCAGTTCTTC
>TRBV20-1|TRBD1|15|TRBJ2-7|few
CSARDLQGSSYEQYF
TGCAGTGCTAGAGATCTACAGGGGAGCTCCTACGAGCAGTACTTC
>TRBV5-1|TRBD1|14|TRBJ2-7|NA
CASTPGQGPYEQYF
TGCGCCAGCACTCCTGGACAGGGACCCTACGAGCAGTACTTC
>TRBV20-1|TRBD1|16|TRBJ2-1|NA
CSARAPGQGNYNEQFF
TGCAGTGCTAGAGCCCCGGGACAGGGGAACTACAATGAGCAGTTCTTC
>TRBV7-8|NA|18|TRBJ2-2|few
CASSLVVGGNTNTGELFF
TGTGCCAGCAGCTTAGTTGTGGGGGGTAACACGAACACCGGGGAGCTGTTTTTT
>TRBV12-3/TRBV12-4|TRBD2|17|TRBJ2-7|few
CASSPLGLAGKSHEQYF
TGTGCCAGCAGTCCACTGGGACTAGCGGGAAAGTCCCACGAGCAGTACTTC
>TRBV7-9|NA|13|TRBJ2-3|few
CASRTGNTDTQYF
TGTGCCAGCAGAACAGGGAACACAGATACGCAGTATTTT
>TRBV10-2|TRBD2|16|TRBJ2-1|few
CASSESDVAGGGEQFF
TGCGCCAGCAGTGAGTCGGATGTAGCGGGAGGCGGTGAGCAGTTCTTC